This TCR beta chain originates from a study of blood T cells in healthy people across ages. Study results and caveats: CMV infection status of these donors was not known.

Russia was home to the donors, healthy Caucasian individuals aged roughly 6 to 95. On this clonotype: Its antigen is as yet unknown.

The J segment lost 2 bases and the V segment lost 1 base, leaving 5 bases of the junction unmatched. CDR1 LGHNA and CDR2 YSLEER come from the germline V gene. This CDR3 region has 17 residues. With a J-beta primer mix and a sample-barcoded 5' primer, a second PCR ran 7 to 11 cycles. TCRdb fed the 5' RACE reads into MiXCR, producing one record per CDR3 protein. Here the sample spans fewer than 1 million distinct CDR3 sequences, 40% to 50% being singletons. This sequence was found in a man aged 60-69 years in good health. This chain joins TRBV4-3 and TRBJ2-2; 9 nucleotides align to TRBD2. Sequenced: blood. CDR3 amino acids: CASSQVPSGVNTGELFF. CDR3 DNA sequence: TGCGCCAGCAGCCAAGTCCCTAGCGGGGTAAACACCGGGGAGCTGTTTTTT.